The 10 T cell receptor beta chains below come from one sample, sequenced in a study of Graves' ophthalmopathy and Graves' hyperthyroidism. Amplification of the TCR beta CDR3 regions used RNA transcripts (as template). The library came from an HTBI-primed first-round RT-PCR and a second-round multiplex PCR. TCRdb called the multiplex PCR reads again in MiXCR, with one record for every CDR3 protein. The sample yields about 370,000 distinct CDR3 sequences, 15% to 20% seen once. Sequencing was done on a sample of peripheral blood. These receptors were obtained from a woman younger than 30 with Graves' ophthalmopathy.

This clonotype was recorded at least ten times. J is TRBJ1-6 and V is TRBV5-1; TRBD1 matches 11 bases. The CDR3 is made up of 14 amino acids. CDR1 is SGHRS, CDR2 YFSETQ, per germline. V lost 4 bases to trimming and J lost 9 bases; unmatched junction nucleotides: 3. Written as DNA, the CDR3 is TGCGCCAGCAGCCCCGGGACAGGGGGTTCACCCCTCCACTTT. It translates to CASSPGTGGSPLHF.

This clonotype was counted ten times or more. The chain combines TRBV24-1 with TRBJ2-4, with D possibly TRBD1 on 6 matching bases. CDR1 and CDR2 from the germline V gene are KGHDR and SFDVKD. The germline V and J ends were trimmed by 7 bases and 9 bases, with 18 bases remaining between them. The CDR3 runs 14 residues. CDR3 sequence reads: CATSEAVQGGIQYF. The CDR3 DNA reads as TGTGCCACCAGCGAAGCGGTACAGGGTGGCATTCAGTACTTC.

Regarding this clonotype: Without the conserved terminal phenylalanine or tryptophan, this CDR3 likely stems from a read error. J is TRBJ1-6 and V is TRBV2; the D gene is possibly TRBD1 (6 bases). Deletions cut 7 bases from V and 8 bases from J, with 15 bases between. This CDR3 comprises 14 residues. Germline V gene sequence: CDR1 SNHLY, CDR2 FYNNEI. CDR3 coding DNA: TGTGCCAGCATCCCGGGGGCAAGGGATTCACCCCTCCACTCT. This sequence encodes CASIPGARDSPLHS.

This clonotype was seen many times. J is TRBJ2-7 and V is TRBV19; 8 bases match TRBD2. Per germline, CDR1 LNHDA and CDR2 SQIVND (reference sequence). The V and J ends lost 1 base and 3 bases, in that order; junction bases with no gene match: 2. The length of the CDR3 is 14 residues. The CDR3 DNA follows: TGTGCCAGTAGTATAGTTGCGGGAGGCTACGAGCAGTACTTC. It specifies CASSIVAGGYEQYF. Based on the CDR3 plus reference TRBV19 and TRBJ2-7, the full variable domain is DGGITQSPKYLFRKEGQNVTLSCEQNLNHDAMYWYRQDPGQGLRLIYYSQIVNDFQKGDIAEGYSVSREKKESFPLTVTSAQKNPTAFYLCASSIVAGGYEQYFGPGTRLTVT.

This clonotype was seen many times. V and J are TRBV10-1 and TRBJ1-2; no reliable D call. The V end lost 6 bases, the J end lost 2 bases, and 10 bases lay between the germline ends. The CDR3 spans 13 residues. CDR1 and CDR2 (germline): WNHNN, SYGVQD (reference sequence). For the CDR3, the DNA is TGCGCCAGCAGCTGGGCCCCCAACTATGGCTACACCTTC. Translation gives CASSWAPNYGYTF.

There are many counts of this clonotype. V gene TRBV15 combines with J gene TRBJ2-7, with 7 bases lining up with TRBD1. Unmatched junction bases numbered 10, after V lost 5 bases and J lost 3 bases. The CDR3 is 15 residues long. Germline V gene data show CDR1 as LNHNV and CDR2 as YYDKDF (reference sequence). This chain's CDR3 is CATSEAGTALYEQYF. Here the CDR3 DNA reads TGTGCCACCAGCGAAGCCGGGACAGCTCTCTACGAGCAGTACTTC.

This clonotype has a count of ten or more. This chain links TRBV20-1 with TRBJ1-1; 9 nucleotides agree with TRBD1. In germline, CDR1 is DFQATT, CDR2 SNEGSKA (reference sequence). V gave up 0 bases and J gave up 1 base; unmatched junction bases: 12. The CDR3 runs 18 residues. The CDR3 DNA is TGCAGTGCTAGAGATCTAGTGGGGGACAGGGCGACGAACACTGAAGCTTTCTTT. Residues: CSARDLVGDRATNTEAFF.

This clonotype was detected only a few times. The CDR3: CASSPLPAFQYQETQYF. CDR3 nucleotide sequence: TGTGCCAGCAGCCCACTCCCGGCTTTTCAGTACCAAGAGACCCAGTACTTC. The V and J genes are TRBV3-1 and TRBJ2-5; D not resolved. Trimming took off 4 bases at V and 0 bases at J, with 18 bases between the two ends. This CDR3 region has 17 residues. Per germline, CDR1 LGHDT and CDR2 YNNKEL (reference sequence).

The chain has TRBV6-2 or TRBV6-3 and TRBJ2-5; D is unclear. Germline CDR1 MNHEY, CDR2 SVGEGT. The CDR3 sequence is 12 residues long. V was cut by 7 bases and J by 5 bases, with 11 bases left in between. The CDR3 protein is CASTDISETQYF. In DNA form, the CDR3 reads TGTGCCAGCACAGACATCTCGGAGACCCAGTACTTC.

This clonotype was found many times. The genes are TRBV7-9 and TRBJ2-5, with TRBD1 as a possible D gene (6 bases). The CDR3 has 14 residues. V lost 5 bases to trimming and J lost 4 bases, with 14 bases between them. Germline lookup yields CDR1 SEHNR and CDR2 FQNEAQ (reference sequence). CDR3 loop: CASSDSRGRETQYF. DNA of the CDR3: TGTGCCAGCAGCGACTCGAGGGGGAGAGAGACCCAGTACTTC.